Listed below are T cell receptor beta chains from one sample, sequenced in a study of T cell repertoires in cytomegalovirus infection. The antigens for these receptors are not known. TCRdb used MiXCR to reprocess the reads, holding one entry per CDR3 protein. Of a few hundred thousand distinct CDR3 sequences listed, about 29% were seen once; the top ten hold around 20%. The sequencing used cultured PBMCs, collected from culture after CMV antigen stimulation. These receptors were collected from a human donor in good health (CMV status not recorded). Some clones in this sample may be carry-over from other donors' samples. The CDR3 runs from the conserved cysteine through the conserved F or W. A D gene is named only where the DNA matches it firmly. Only some rows state a clone size, as once, few, many or a class for expanded clones.

J,size,V,D,DNA,CDR3
TRBJ1-1,NA,TRBV7-8,NA,TGTGCCAGCAGCTTAACCAGAGATACAGGGCCCGGGGGTGGTGGGGCTTTCTTT,CASSLTRDTGPGGGGAFF
TRBJ1-2,NA,TRBV7-4,NA,TGTGCCAGCAGCTTAGTTGCAGCTAACGAGGGCTACACCTTC,CASSLVAANEGYTF
TRBJ2-5,many,TRBV7-8,TRBD2,TGTGCCAGCAGCTTACCCCTAGCGGGAGTGGTGGCAGAGACCCAGTACTTC,CASSLPLAGVVAETQYF
TRBJ2-5,many,TRBV7-8,NA,TGTGCCAGCAGCTTCCTACAGGCTCAAGGAGAGACCCAGTACTTC,CASSFLQAQGETQYF
TRBJ1-2,NA,TRBV2,TRBD1,TGTGCCAGCAGTAAGAAGAGGACAGGGGAATCTGGCTACACCTTC,CASSKKRTGESGYTF
TRBJ1-1,few,TRBV7-2,NA,TGTGCCAGCAGCACCCCCAGACAGGTTAACACTGAAGCTTTCTTT,CASSTPRQVNTEAFF
TRBJ2-3,NA,TRBV29-1,TRBD2,TGCAGCGTTCGGCGGGAGGATTTCACAGATACGCAGTATTTT,CSVRREDFTDTQYF
TRBJ1-3,few,TRBV3-1,NA,TGTGCCAGCAGCCAAGATCCTTCTTCCGGAAACACCATATATTTT,CASSQDPSSGNTIYF
TRBJ2-7,many,TRBV7-9,NA,TGTGCCAGCAGCTTAGATGGGCCTAGCTCCTACGAGCAGTACTTC,CASSLDGPSSYEQYF
TRBJ2-1,NA,TRBV7-3,TRBD2,TGTGCCAGCAGCTACGGGACTAGCGGGTATGAGCAGTTCTTC,CASSYGTSGYEQFF
TRBJ1-6,few,TRBV9,NA,TGTGCCAGCAGCGTAGCTCTTGGGCGGGGAGCTTCACCCCTCCACTTT,CASSVALGRGASPLHF
TRBJ2-1,NA,TRBV11-2,TRBD2,TGTGCCAGCAGCCTCCGGGCGGGAAGCGGGAGTGCATTGGAGCAGTTCTTC,CASSLRAGSGSALEQFF
TRBJ1-2,NA,TRBV7-2,NA,TGTGCCAGCAGCTTAGCAGGCCTAGCCCACTATGGCTACACCTTC,CASSLAGLAHYGYTF
TRBJ1-6,few,TRBV7-9,NA,TGTGCCAGCAGCTTAGGCCCGGAATCACCCCTCCACTTT,CASSLGPESPLHF
TRBJ1-4,NA,TRBV12-3/TRBV12-4,TRBD1,TGTGCCAGCAGTTTCGGGACAGGGTTTAATGAAAAACTGTTTTTT,CASSFGTGFNEKLFF
TRBJ1-5,few,TRBV7-2,TRBD1,TGTGCCAGCAGCCCCACAGGACAGGGGCGATATCAGCCCCAGCATTTT,CASSPTGQGRYQPQHF
TRBJ2-5,NA,TRBV7-6,NA,TGTGCCAGCAGCAACCTGTTGGGAGAGACCCAGTACTTC,CASSNLLGETQYF
TRBJ1-3,many,TRBV4-1,TRBD1,TGCGCCAGCAGCCAAGGAACAGGGGGAATTGGAAACACCATATATTTT,CASSQGTGGIGNTIYF
TRBJ2-5,NA,TRBV5-1,NA,TGCGCCAGCAGCTTTGAAGGGCCAGAGACCCAGTACTTC,CASSFEGPETQYF
TRBJ2-5,few,TRBV11-2,TRBD2,TGTGCCAGCAGCCTGGAGCGGGGGGGACTTCAAGAGACCCAGTACTTC,CASSLERGGLQETQYF
TRBJ2-5,NA,TRBV7-2,TRBD2,TGTGCCAGCAGCTACTTAGCGGGGGGCAGGGAGACCCAGTACTTC,CASSYLAGGRETQYF
TRBJ2-5,few,TRBV4-2,TRBD2,TGTGCCAGCAGCCAGAACAGCGGGAGTGGGGAGACCCAGTACTTC,CASSQNSGSGETQYF
TRBJ1-2,many,TRBV7-2,TRBD1,TGTGCCAGCAGCTTAGGCCAATCGGGGGACAGGGCCTATGGCTACACCTTC,CASSLGQSGDRAYGYTF
TRBJ2-7,few,TRBV20-1,TRBD2,TGCAGTGCTAGAACCCCGCGGGCTAGCGGGAACCACGAGCAGTACTTC,CSARTPRASGNHEQYF